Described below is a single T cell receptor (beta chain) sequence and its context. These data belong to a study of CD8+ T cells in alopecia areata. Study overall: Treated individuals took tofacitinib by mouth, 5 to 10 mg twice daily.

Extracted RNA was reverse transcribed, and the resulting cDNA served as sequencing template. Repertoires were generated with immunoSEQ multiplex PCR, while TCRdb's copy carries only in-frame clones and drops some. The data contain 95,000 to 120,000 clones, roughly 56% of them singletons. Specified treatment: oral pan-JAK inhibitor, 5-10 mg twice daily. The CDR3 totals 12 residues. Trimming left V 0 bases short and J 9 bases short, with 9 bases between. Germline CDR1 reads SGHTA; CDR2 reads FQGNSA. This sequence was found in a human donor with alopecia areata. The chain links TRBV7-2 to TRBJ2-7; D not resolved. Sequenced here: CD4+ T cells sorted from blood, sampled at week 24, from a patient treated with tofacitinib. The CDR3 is CASSLAGRVQYF. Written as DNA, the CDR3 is TGTGCCAGCAGCTTAGCGGGTCGGGTGCAGTACTTC.